This TCR beta chain was profiled in a study of CD8+ T cells in alopecia areata. The CDR3 is 17 residues long. Germline assignment: CDR1 MGHRA and CDR2 YSYEKL. The germline V and J ends were trimmed by 4 bases and 0 bases, with 15 bases remaining between them. The treatment denotes: oral pan-JAK inhibitor, 5-10 mg twice daily. The investigators collected lesional scalp punch biopsies and peripheral blood from alopecia areata patients. Extraction and reverse transcription of RNA yielded cDNA as the sequencing template. Some clones are missing from TCRdb's copy, which holds only in-frame ones; the method was immunoSEQ multiplex PCR. The sample lists about 6,900 clones, approximately 68% seen once, with 16% in the top ten. This clone turned up a few times.

The origin of this receptor is a human donor with alopecia areata. The rearrangement joins TRBV4-1 to TRBJ2-2; D gene ambiguous. The sample was skin, taken at week 4, from a patient treated with tofacitinib. The CDR3 DNA follows: TGCGCCAGCAGCCCCCCGGACCTATTTACGAACACCGGGGAGCTGTTTTTT. The encoded protein is CASSPPDLFTNTGELFF.